This TCR beta chain is from a study of regulatory T cells in long-lasting Graves disease. In its sample, this clonotype was seen many times. Combining iRepertoire HTBI primers with Arm-PCR of CDR3 regions, the authors built TCR beta libraries. A single record per CDR3 protein comes from TCRdb applying MiXCR to the multiplex PCR reads. This sample has some 410,000 distinct CDR3 sequences, with roughly 15% found just once. The time point was: newly diagnosed GD, antithyroid drugs for less than 3 months. PBMC-extracted RNA yielded the TCR library. The same sample was also used in a study of T cells in Graves' hyperthyroidism and ophthalmopathy.

The clonotype comes from a woman in her 30s with Graves disease. The sample in question was peripheral blood mononuclear cells (PBMCs), obtained at new diagnosis, from a patient treated with antithyroid drugs.

CDR3 bases: TGTGCCAGCAGTCCCGAGACTAGCGGGAATACAGATACGCAGTATTTT. It specifies CASSPETSGNTDTQYF. The V gene is TRBV12-3 or TRBV12-4, the J gene TRBJ2-3; 11 bases are a match to TRBD2. The CDR3 has 16 residues. J gave up 3 bases and V 5 bases, and 7 bases lay outside the gene matches.